Below, 10 T cell receptor beta chains from the same sample are listed, as sequenced in a study of T cell repertoires in cytomegalovirus infection. For these TCRs, the target antigens are not known. TCRdb processed the reads anew with MiXCR; each CDR3 protein has one entry. The table includes 650,000 to 850,000 distinct CDR3 sequences, roughly 29% detected once. The starting material was cultured CD8+ T cells from PBMCs, obtained from culture after CMV antigen stimulation. All receptors derive from a human donor in good health (CMV status not recorded). Some clones in this sample may be carry-over from other donors' samples.

This clonotype was counted a few times. V usage is TRBV9 and J usage is TRBJ2-7, with D tentatively TRBD1 (6 bases). Per the germline V gene, CDR1 is SGDLS and CDR2 is YYNGEE. V lost 4 bases and J 3 bases, leaving 14 bases between the germline ends. The length of the CDR3 is 14 residues. The CDR3: CASSPLDRSYEQYV. The CDR3 region has the DNA TGTGCCAGCAGCCCCCTGGACAGAAGCTACGAGCAGTACGTC.

This clonotype was picked up many times. J is TRBJ2-1 and V is TRBV7-8; 8 bases fit TRBD2. V lost 8 bases to trimming and J lost 4 bases; unmatched junction nucleotides: 13. The CDR3 runs 16 residues. From germline, CDR1 is SGHVS and CDR2 FQNEAQ. The CDR3 protein is CASAMRGEGAYNEQFF. CDR3 DNA: TGTGCCAGCGCCATGCGGGGGGAGGGAGCGTACAATGAGCAGTTCTTC.

The V call is TRBV4-1, the J call TRBJ1-1; TRBD1 agrees at 7 bases. Per germline, CDR1 MGHRA and CDR2 YSYEKL. The CDR3 has 16 residues. Trimming cost V 0 bases and J 2 bases; bases outside gene matches: 6. The CDR3 loop is CASSQEIGDSNTEAFF. The DNA for the CDR3 is TGCGCCAGCAGCCAAGAGATTGGGGACAGCAACACTGAAGCTTTCTTT.

V gene TRBV19 combines with J gene TRBJ2-5; 9 nucleotides match TRBD1. Trimming removed 7 bases from V and 4 bases from J; junction bases left unmatched: 10. This CDR3 contains 15 residues. Germline V gives CDR1 LNHDA, CDR2 SQIVND (reference sequence). CDR3 sequence: CASNSAGTGTETQYF. The CDR3 coding sequence is TGTGCCAGTAACTCAGCCGGGACAGGGACAGAGACCCAGTACTTC.

This clonotype was observed many times. The J gene is TRBJ1-6, the V gene TRBV7-2; D might be TRBD1 (6 bases). V dropped 8 bases and J dropped 3 bases, with 14 bases sitting between them. This CDR3 comprises 15 residues. Per the germline V gene, CDR1 is SGHTA and CDR2 is FQGNSA. DNA of the CDR3: TGTGCCAGCTTCAACCCGGACAGCTATAATTCACCCCTCCACTTT. It translates to CASFNPDSYNSPLHF.

The chain carries TRBV4-1 and TRBJ2-7; D possibly corresponds to TRBD2 (6 bases). The CDR3 consists of 14 residues. V dropped 2 bases and J dropped 3 bases, with 11 bases sitting between them. CDR1 is MGHRA and CDR2 is YSYEKL in the germline V gene. DNA of the CDR3: TGCGCCAGCAGCCAAACTTTGGGGGGCTACGAGCAGTACTTC. This sequence encodes CASSQTLGGYEQYF.

The gene calls are TRBV4-1 and TRBJ1-6; D gene ambiguous. The CDR3 has 15 amino acids. The germline CDR1 and CDR2 sequences are MGHRA and YSYEKL. V shed 0 bases and J shed 8 bases, with 11 bases lying between them. The CDR3 region is CASSQDRWQDSPLHF. CDR3 nucleotide sequence: TGCGCCAGCAGCCAAGATAGATGGCAGGATTCACCCCTCCACTTT.

J is TRBJ2-1 and V is TRBV27, with 8 positions matching TRBD2. Germline V lookup: CDR1 MNHEY, CDR2 SMNVEV (reference sequence). CDR3 length equals 13 residues. Germline trimming cut 8 bases from V and 12 bases from J; bases unmatched to any gene: 12. The CDR3, as DNA: TGTGCCAGCGCAACGGGGGGGGCCTTGGGGCAGTTCTTC. Protein: CASATGGALGQFF.

This clonotype was observed a few times. The CDR3 reads CASSPQDGNYGYTF. CDR3 nucleotide sequence: TGTGCCAGCAGCCCCCAGGACGGGAACTATGGCTACACCTTC. The V gene is TRBV7-9, the J gene TRBJ1-2; D not resolved. Germline-derived CDR1 and CDR2 are SEHNR and FQNEAQ (reference sequence). The V end lost 5 bases, the J end lost 2 bases, and 12 bases lay between the germline ends. The CDR3 totals 14 residues.

This clonotype was counted a few times. J is TRBJ2-5 and V is TRBV7-9; 8 bases align to TRBD2. Unmatched junction bases numbered 7, after V lost 0 bases and J lost 1 base. The CDR3 extends over 17 amino acids. Germline CDR1 SEHNR, CDR2 FQNEAQ (reference sequence). Here the CDR3 reads CASSLAGRGALQETQYF. CDR3 DNA sequence: TGTGCCAGCAGCTTAGCCGGGCGGGGGGCCCTCCAAGAGACCCAGTACTTC.